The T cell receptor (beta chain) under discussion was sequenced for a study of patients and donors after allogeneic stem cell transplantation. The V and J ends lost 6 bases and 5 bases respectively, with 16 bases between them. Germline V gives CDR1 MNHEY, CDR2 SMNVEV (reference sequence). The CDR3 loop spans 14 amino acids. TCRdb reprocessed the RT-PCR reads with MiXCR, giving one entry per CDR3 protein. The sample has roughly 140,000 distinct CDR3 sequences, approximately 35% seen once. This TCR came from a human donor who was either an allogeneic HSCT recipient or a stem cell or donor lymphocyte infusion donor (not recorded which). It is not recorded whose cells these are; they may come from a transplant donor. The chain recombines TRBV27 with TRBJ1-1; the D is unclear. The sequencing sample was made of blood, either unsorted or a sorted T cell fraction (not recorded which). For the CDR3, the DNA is TGTGCCAGCAGCCGAAGGGATTGGGGAACTGAAGCTTTCTTT. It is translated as CASSRRDWGTEAFF.